Shown below are 15 T cell receptor beta chains from a single sample sequenced in a study of cytomegalovirus exposure and HLA in healthy donors. Data came from immunoSEQ multiplex PCR; TCRdb stores just in-frame clones and leaves some out. This sample has roughly 140,000 clones, with around nine tenths found just once. Sequencing used PBMCs. The source is a young woman in good health and CMV-seropositive.

This clone has just a few counts. The CDR3 reads CASSPTGDEQYF. In DNA form, the CDR3 reads TGTGCCAGCAGCCCTACAGGGGACGAGCAGTACTTC. V is TRBV5-8 and J is TRBJ2-7; TRBD1 matches 7 bases. CDR1 SGHTS and CDR2 YDEGEE come from the germline V gene. V lost 4 bases and J lost 5; bases outside the gene matches: 3. The CDR3 has 12 amino acids. The entire variable domain, with the rest obtained from reference TRBV5-8 and TRBJ2-7, is as follows: EAGVTQSPTHLIKTRGQQATLRCSPISGHTSVYWYQQALGLGLQFLLWYDEGEERNRGNFPPRFSGRQFPNYSSELNVNALELEDSALYLCASSPTGDEQYFGPGTRLTVT.

As DNA, the CDR3 is TGTGCCAGCAGCTTTATGGGACAGTCGGGTGGCTACACCTTC. It yields the protein CASSFMGQSGGYTF. This rearrangement joins TRBV7-9 to TRBJ1-2; 7 bases align to TRBD1. The CDR3 spans 14 residues. Germline V CDR1 and CDR2: SEHNR, FQNEAQ (reference sequence). V gave up 3 bases and J gave up 7 bases; unmatched junction bases: 8.

This clone has more than one count but fewer than ten. This rearrangement joins TRBV7-2 to TRBJ1-1, with TRBD1 as a possible D gene (5 bases). Trimming removed 3 bases from V and 7 bases from J, with 12 bases in between. From germline, CDR1 is SGHTA and CDR2 FQGNSA. The CDR3 spans 13 residues. The CDR3 nucleotides read TGTGCCAGCAGCTTGGACGGGGGAAATGAAGCTTTCTTT. Its translation: CASSLDGGNEAFF.

The chain combines TRBV5-1 with TRBJ2-7; 9 positions agree with TRBD2. Germline CDR1 is SGHRS and CDR2 is YFSETQ. V lost 0 bases to trimming and J lost 2 bases; unmatched junction nucleotides: 6. The CDR3 runs 16 residues. CDR3 in DNA: TGCGCCAGCAGCTTGGTCCCTAGCGGGACCACCTACGAGCAGTACTTC. Protein: CASSLVPSGTTYEQYF.

This clone was recorded once. The V gene is TRBV4-2, the J gene TRBJ2-1; 9 bases agree with TRBD2. From germline, CDR1 is LGHNA and CDR2 YNFKEQ. V shed 1 base, J shed 0 bases, and the junction held 4 bases outside the gene matches. There are 17 residues in the CDR3. CDR3 amino acids: CASSQGTSESSYNEQFF. CDR3 sequence (DNA): TGTGCCAGCAGCCAAGGGACTAGCGAGAGCTCCTACAATGAGCAGTTCTTC.

The chain has TRBV18 and TRBJ2-5; D may be TRBD1 (6 bases). The CDR3 extends over 14 amino acids. CDR1 and CDR2 (germline): KGHSH, LQKENI. Trimming took off 4 bases at V and 0 bases at J, with 9 bases between the two ends. CDR3 residues: CASSLQGYQETQYF. DNA of the CDR3: TGTGCCAGCTCACTTCAGGGGTACCAAGAGACCCAGTACTTC. Together with reference TRBV18 and TRBJ2-5, the CDR3 gives the full variable domain: NAGVMQNPRHLVRRRGQEARLRCSPMKGHSHVYWYRQLPEEGLKFMVYLQKENIIDESGMPKERFSAEFPKEGPSILRIQQVVRGDSAAYFCASSLQGYQETQYFGPGTRLLVL.

This clone was seen a single time. The CDR3 reads CSVAEGSYGYTF. CDR3 nucleotide sequence: TGCAGCGTTGCGGAGGGGTCCTATGGCTACACCTTC. The J gene is TRBJ1-2, the V gene TRBV29-1; maybe TRBD1 (5 bases). The CDR3 has 12 amino acids. Trimming removed 4 bases at V and 4 bases at J, with 10 bases between. The germline gives CDR1 SQVTM, CDR2 ANQGSEA.

In its sample, this clone was seen once. The V call is TRBV5-1, the J call TRBJ2-1, with 10 positions matching TRBD2. This CDR3 is built from 17 residues. CDR1 and CDR2 (germline): SGHRS, YFSETQ. V gave up 2 bases and J gave up 8 bases; unmatched junction bases: 13. The CDR3 protein is CASSFSWPSGSNDEQFF. The DNA of the CDR3 is TGCGCCAGCAGCTTTAGTTGGCCTAGCGGGAGTAATGATGAGCAGTTCTTC.

The CDR3 DNA sequence: TGTGCCAGCAGTGTACGACAGGGAACGAACTATGGCTACACCTTC. Amino acid sequence: CASSVRQGTNYGYTF. This chain uses TRBV6-1 with TRBJ1-2, with 7 bases aligning to TRBD1. Germline CDR1 is MNHNS and CDR2 is SASEGT. The CDR3 length is 15 residues. The V and J ends lost 4 bases and 2 bases, in that order; junction bases with no gene match: 7.

This sequence joins TRBV29-1 and TRBJ2-5, with D tentatively TRBD1 (6 bases). V shed 6 bases and J shed 5 bases, with 19 bases lying between them. The germline gives CDR1 SQVTM, CDR2 ANQGSEA. The length of the CDR3 is 14 residues. CDR3 protein: CSVSRDTLGETQYF. CDR3 coding DNA: TGCAGCGTGAGCCGGGACACTCTCGGGGAGACCCAGTACTTC.

The V call is TRBV30, the J call TRBJ2-3; 8 positions match TRBD2. CDR1 is GTSNPN and CDR2 is SVGIG in the germline V gene (reference sequence). After removal of 4 bases from V and 10 bases from J, the junction contained 10 bases not matched to a gene. CDR3 length equals 13 residues. CDR3 coding DNA: TGTGCCTGGACTAGCGGGCACCTTGAGCCGCAGTATTTT. It encodes CAWTSGHLEPQYF.

Here the CDR3 reads CASSFAVYEQYF. As DNA, the CDR3 is TGTGCCAGCAGTTTTGCGGTCTACGAGCAGTACTTC. The V call is TRBV28, the J call TRBJ2-7; D gene unclear. This CDR3 spans 12 amino acids. Trimming removed 3 bases at V and 3 bases at J, with 6 bases between. Germline loops: CDR1 MDHEN, CDR2 SYDVKM.

This chain joins TRBV19 and TRBJ1-2; D is unclear. The CDR3 length is 16 residues. The V gene's germline CDR1 is LNHDA and CDR2 SQIVND (reference sequence). Trimming took off 3 bases at V and 5 bases at J, with 19 bases between the two ends. The CDR3 nucleotides are TGTGCCAGTAGTATTAAGAGGAGGATCCAAGGGTATGGCTACACCTTC. This encodes CASSIKRRIQGYGYTF.

V gene TRBV7-2 combines with J gene TRBJ2-7; tentative D call: TRBD1 (6 bases). The CDR3 contains 15 residues. V lost 4 bases to trimming and J lost 2 bases, with 15 bases between them. Germline assignment: CDR1 SGHTA and CDR2 FQGNSA. The CDR3 loop reads CASSSMMGHTYEQYF. CDR3 coding DNA: TGTGCCAGCAGCTCTATGATGGGACATACCTACGAGCAGTACTTC.

The V call is TRBV19, the J call TRBJ1-5; TRBD1 is a possible D gene (6 bases). Trimming took off 5 bases at V and 6 bases at J, with 14 bases between the two ends. Germline loops: CDR1 LNHDA, CDR2 SQIVND (reference sequence). This CDR3 has 14 amino acids. CDR3 region: CASSPGGRGQPQHF. The CDR3 DNA reads TGTGCCAGTAGTCCGGGGGGCAGGGGTCAGCCCCAGCATTTT.